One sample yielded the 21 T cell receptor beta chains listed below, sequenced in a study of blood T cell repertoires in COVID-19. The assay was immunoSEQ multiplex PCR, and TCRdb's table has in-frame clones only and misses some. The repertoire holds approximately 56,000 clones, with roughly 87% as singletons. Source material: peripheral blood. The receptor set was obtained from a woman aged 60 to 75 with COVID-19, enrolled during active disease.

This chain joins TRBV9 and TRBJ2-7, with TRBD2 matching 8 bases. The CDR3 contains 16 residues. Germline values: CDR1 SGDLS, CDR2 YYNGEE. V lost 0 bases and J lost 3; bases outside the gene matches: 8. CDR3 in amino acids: CASSVDPTSVGYEQYF. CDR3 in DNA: TGTGCCAGCAGCGTAGACCCGACTAGCGTTGGCTACGAGCAGTACTTC.

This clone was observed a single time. Here the CDR3 reads CASSPWDSLNYGYTF. CDR3 nucleotide sequence: TGTGCCAGCTCACCTTGGGACAGCCTTAACTATGGCTACACCTTC. The J gene is TRBJ1-2, the V gene TRBV18; the match to TRBD1 covers 7 bases. The CDR3 sequence is 15 residues long. Germline V gene lookup returns CDR1 KGHSH and CDR2 LQKENI. After removal of 3 bases from V and 1 base from J, the junction contained 5 bases not matched to a gene.

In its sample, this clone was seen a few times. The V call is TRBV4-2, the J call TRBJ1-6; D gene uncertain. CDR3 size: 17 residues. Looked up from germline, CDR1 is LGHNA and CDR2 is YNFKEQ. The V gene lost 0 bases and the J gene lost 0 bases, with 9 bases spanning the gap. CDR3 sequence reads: CASSQDFWSSYNSPLHF. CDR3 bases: TGTGCCAGCAGCCAAGATTTTTGGAGCTCCTATAATTCACCCCTCCACTTT.

CDR3 nucleotide sequence: TGTGCCAGCAGTGAATGGGGCAGGGACCAAGAGACCCAGTACTTC. Protein product: CASSEWGRDQETQYF. The chain uses TRBV25-1 and TRBJ2-5; TRBD1 might be the D (5 bases). Trimming removed 1 base at V and 0 bases at J, with 9 bases between. CDR1 is MGHDK and CDR2 is SYGVNS in the germline V gene. The CDR3 loop spans 15 amino acids.

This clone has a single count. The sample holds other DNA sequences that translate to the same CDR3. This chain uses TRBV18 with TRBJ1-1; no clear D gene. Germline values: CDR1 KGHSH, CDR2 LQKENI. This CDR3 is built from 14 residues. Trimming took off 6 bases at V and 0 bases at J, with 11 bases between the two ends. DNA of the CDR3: TGTGCCAGCTCCCCCACAGCATTGAACACTGAAGCTTTCTTT. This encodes CASSPTALNTEAFF.

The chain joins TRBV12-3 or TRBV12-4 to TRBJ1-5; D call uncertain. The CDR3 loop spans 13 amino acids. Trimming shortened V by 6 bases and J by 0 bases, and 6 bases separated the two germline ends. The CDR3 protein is CASSLNSNQPQHF. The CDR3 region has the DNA TGTGCCAGCAGCCTAAATAGCAATCAGCCCCAGCATTTT.

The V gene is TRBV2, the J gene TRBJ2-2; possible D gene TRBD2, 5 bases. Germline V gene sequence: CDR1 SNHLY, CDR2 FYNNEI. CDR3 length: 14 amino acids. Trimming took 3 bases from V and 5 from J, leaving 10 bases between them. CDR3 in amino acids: CASSDMAGTGELFF. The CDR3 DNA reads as TGTGCCAGCAGTGACATGGCGGGTACCGGGGAGCTGTTTTTT.

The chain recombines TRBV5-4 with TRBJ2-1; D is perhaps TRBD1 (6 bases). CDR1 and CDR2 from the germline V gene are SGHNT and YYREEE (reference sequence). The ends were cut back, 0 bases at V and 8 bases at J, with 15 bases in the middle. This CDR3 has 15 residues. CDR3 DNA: TGTGCCAGCAGCTTGGGAGGGGGAATGTGGGATGAGCAGTTCTTC. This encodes CASSLGGGMWDEQFF.

Here the CDR3 DNA reads TGTGCCAGCAGATTTACTAGCGGGGGGTACAATGAGCAGTTCTTC. Translation gives CASRFTSGGYNEQFF. This chain joins TRBV28 and TRBJ2-1; 12 nucleotides agree with TRBD2. This CDR3 has 15 residues. Looked up from germline, CDR1 is MDHEN and CDR2 is SYDVKM. Trimming at V came to 6 bases and at J to 4 bases, leaving 4 bases not matched to a gene.

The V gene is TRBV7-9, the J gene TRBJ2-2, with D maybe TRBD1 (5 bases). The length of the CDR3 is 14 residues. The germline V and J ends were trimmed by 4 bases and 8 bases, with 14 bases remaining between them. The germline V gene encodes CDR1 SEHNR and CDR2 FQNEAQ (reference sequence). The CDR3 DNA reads TGTGCCAGCAGCTCAGGGTCGTATGCAGGGGAGCTGTTTTTT. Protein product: CASSSGSYAGELFF.

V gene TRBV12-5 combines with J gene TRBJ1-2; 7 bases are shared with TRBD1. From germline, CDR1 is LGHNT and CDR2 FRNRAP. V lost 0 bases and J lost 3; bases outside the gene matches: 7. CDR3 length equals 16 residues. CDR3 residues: CASGLVLGTAYYGYTF. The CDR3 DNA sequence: TGTGCTAGTGGTTTGGTTCTGGGGACAGCCTACTATGGCTACACCTTC.

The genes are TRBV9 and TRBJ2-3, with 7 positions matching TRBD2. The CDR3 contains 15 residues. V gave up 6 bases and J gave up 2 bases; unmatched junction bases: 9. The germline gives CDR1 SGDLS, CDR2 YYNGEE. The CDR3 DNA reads TGTGCCAGCAACCGATGGGGGGGACTCACAGATACGCAGTATTTT. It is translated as CASNRWGGLTDTQYF.

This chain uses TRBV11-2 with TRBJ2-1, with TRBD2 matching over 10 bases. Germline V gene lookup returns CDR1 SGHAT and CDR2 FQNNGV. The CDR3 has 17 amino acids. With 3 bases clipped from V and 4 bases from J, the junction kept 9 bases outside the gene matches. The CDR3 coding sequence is TGTGCCAGCAGCTTCAATAGGGGACTAGCGCGTTACAATGAGCAGTTCTTC. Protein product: CASSFNRGLARYNEQFF.

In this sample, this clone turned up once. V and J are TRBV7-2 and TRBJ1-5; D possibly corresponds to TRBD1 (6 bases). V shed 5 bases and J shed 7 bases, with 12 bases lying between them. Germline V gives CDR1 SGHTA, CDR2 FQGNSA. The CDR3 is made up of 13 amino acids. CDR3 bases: TGTGCCAGCAGCCGGGGCCAGGGGCAGCCCCAGCATTTT. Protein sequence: CASSRGQGQPQHF.

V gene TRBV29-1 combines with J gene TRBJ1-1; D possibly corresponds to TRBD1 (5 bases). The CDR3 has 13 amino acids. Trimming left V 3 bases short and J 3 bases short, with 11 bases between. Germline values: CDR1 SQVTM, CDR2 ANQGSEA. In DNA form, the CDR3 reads TGCAGCGTTGACGGTGGGGCCTACACTGAAGCTTTCTTT. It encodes CSVDGGAYTEAFF.

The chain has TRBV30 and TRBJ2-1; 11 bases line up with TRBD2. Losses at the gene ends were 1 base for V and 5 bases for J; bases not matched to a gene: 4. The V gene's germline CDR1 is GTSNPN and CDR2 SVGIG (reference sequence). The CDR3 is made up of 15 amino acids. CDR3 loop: CAWSAGTSGNNEQFF. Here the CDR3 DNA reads TGTGCCTGGAGTGCGGGGACTAGCGGAAACAATGAGCAGTTCTTC.

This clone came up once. This CDR3 is CASSFLPSGNTGELFF. CDR3 in DNA: TGTGCCAGCAGCTTTCTCCCGTCAGGGAACACCGGGGAGCTGTTTTTT. This chain connects TRBV7-8 to TRBJ2-2; D gene uncertain. The CDR3 runs to 16 residues. The V end lost 3 bases, the J end lost 1 base, and 12 bases lay between the germline ends. The V gene's germline CDR1 is SGHVS and CDR2 FQNEAQ. Drawing the rest from reference TRBV7-8 and TRBJ2-2, the complete variable domain is GAGVSQSPRYKVAKRGQDVALRCDPISGHVSLFWYQQALGQGPEFLTYFQNEAQLDKSGLPSDRFFAERPEGSVSTLKIQRTQQEDSAVYLCASSFLPSGNTGELFFGEGSRLTVL.

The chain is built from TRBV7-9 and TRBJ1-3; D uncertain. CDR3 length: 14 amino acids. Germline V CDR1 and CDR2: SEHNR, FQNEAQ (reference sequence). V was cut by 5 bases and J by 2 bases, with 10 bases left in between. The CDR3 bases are TGTGCCAGCAGCGTAACAGCTACTGGAAACACCATATATTTT. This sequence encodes CASSVTATGNTIYF.

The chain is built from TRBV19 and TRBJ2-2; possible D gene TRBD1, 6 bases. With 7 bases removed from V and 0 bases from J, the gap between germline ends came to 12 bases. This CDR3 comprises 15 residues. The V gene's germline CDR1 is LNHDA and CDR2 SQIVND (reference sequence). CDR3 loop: CASTLGAANTGELFF. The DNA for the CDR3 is TGTGCCAGTACCTTGGGGGCAGCGAACACCGGGGAGCTGTTTTTT.

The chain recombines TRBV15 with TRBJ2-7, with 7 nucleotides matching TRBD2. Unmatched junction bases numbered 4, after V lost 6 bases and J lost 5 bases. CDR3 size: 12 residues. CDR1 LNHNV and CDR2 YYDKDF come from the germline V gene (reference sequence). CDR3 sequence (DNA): TGTGCCACCAGTCATGCGGGGGACGAGCAGTACTTC. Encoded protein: CATSHAGDEQYF.

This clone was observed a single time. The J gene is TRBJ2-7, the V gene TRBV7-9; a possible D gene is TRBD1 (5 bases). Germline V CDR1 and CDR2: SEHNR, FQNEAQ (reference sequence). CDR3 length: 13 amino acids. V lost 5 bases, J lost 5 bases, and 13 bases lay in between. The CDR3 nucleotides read TGTGCCAGCAGCCAGGGCAACAGCAACGAGCAGTACTTC. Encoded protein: CASSQGNSNEQYF. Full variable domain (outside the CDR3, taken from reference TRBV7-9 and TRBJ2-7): DTGVSQNPRHKITKRGQNVTFRCDPISEHNRLYWYRQTLGQGPEFLTYFQNEAQLEKSRLLSDRFSAERPKGSFSTLEIQRTEQGDSAMYLCASSQGNSNEQYFGPGTRLTVT.